Listed below are T cell receptor beta chains from one sample, sequenced in a study of identical twins. TCRdb processed the 5' RACE reads anew with MiXCR; each CDR3 protein has one entry. The sample carries 500,000 or so distinct CDR3 sequences, approximately 14% recorded once. These data are also associated with another study on yellow fever vaccine responses in identical twins.

The sample taken for sequencing was CD4+ T cells sorted from blood. These receptors all stem from a woman younger than 35 in good health. CDR3s include the opening cysteine and the closing phenylalanine or tryptophan. A D gene is named only where the DNA matches it firmly. Clone sizes are given selectively: once, few, many, or a class where the clone is expanded.

j_call,d_call,v_call,clone_size,cdr3_aa,cdr3_nt
TRBJ2-3,-,TRBV20-1,-,CSVGLGAQDTQYF,TGCAGTGTTGGCTTGGGGGCGCAAGATACGCAGTATTTT
TRBJ2-7,-,TRBV7-6,-,CASSLSRGAGPTYEQYF,TGTGCCAGCAGCTTAAGCCGCGGAGCCGGGCCCACCTACGAGCAGTACTTC
TRBJ2-1,TRBD2,TRBV29-1,-,CSSKGISGSNEQFF,TGCAGCTCCAAAGGGATTAGCGGGAGCAATGAGCAGTTCTTC
TRBJ1-2,-,TRBV29-1,few,CSVETRGTLNYGYTF,TGCAGCGTTGAAACCCGTGGAACGCTGAACTATGGCTACACCTTC
TRBJ2-1,TRBD2,TRBV4-1,-,CASSQDGTSYNEQFF,TGCGCCAGCAGCCAAGATGGGACTAGCTACAATGAGCAGTTCTTC
TRBJ1-5,TRBD1,TRBV12-3/TRBV12-4,-,CASSLRQGDQPQHF,TGTGCCAGCAGTTTGCGACAGGGAGATCAGCCCCAGCATTTT
TRBJ2-5,TRBD2,TRBV6-1,-,CASQTPSGWNQETQYF,TGTGCCAGCCAGACCCCTAGCGGGTGGAACCAAGAGACCCAGTACTTC
TRBJ2-4,TRBD1,TRBV7-2,few,CASSFRDRGAKNIQYF,TGTGCCAGCAGCTTTCGGGACAGGGGGGCCAAAAACATTCAGTACTTC
TRBJ2-3,-,TRBV2,few,CASTTDRSTDTQYF,TGTGCCAGCACTACGGACCGTAGCACAGATACGCAGTATTTT
TRBJ1-5,TRBD1,TRBV4-2,many,CASSLTGLSNQPQHF,TGTGCCAGCAGCCTGACAGGGTTGAGCAATCAGCCCCAGCATTTT
TRBJ2-7,TRBD2,TRBV6-1,-,CASNNLAGGPHEQYF,TGTGCCAGCAACAATTTAGCGGGGGGGCCCCACGAGCAGTACTTC
TRBJ2-7,-,TRBV12-3/TRBV12-4,few,CASSHSEAPSYEQYF,TGTGCCAGCAGCCACTCGGAAGCTCCGTCCTACGAGCAGTACTTC
TRBJ2-2,-,TRBV6-1,few,CASRRGQGTGELFF,TGTGCCAGCAGGAGGGGCCAGGGAACCGGGGAGCTGTTTTTT
TRBJ1-1,-,TRBV20-1,few,CSASSVPMNTEAFF,TGCAGTGCTAGTAGCGTCCCAATGAACACTGAAGCTTTCTTT
TRBJ2-1,-,TRBV5-1,-,CASSLEGNPYNEQFF,TGCGCCAGCAGCTTGGAGGGTAACCCCTACAATGAGCAGTTCTTC
TRBJ2-5,TRBD1,TRBV12-3/TRBV12-4,few,CASSLVVGTETQETQYF,TGTGCCAGCAGTTTAGTAGTCGGGACAGAGACTCAAGAGACCCAGTACTTC
TRBJ2-3,TRBD2,TRBV7-8,few,CASSLVPSGGRDTQYF,TGTGCCAGCAGCTTAGTTCCTAGCGGGGGCCGGGATACGCAGTATTTT
TRBJ2-3,-,TRBV5-6,few,CASSVSFEIRVAQYF,TGTGCCAGCAGCGTATCCTTTGAGATCCGGGTGGCGCAGTATTTT
TRBJ2-7,TRBD2,TRBV3-1,few,CASSRPTSSEQYF,TGTGCCAGCAGCCGCCCGACTAGCTCCGAGCAGTACTTC
TRBJ2-1,TRBD1,TRBV29-1,few,CSADRGVPNEQFF,TGCAGCGCCGACAGGGGAGTCCCCAATGAGCAGTTCTTC
TRBJ2-5,-,TRBV29-1,many,CSVGEGGGSVETQYF,TGCAGCGTAGGAGAGGGGGGTGGAAGTGTGGAGACCCAGTACTTC
TRBJ2-6,-,TRBV28,-,CASTIAGSGANVLTF,TGTGCCAGCACCATAGCAGGGTCTGGGGCCAACGTCCTGACTTTC